These 14 T cell receptor beta chains were all obtained from the same sample, sequenced in a study of blood T cells in healthy people across ages. With a J-beta primer mix and a sample-barcoded 5' primer, a second PCR ran about 6 to 11 cycles. MiXCR, run by TCRdb on the 5' RACE reads, gives a single entry per CDR3 protein. Of roughly 680,000 distinct CDR3 sequences in the sample, approximately 52% were seen once. The sample was blood. These receptors all come from an elderly woman in good health.

The rearrangement uses TRBV29-1 and TRBJ2-7, with 10 positions matching TRBD2. Germline values: CDR1 SQVTM, CDR2 ANQGSEA. This CDR3 comprises 15 residues. J was trimmed by 2 bases and V by 0 bases; bases with no gene match: 4. The chain's CDR3 is CSVEESSGRAYEQYF. The CDR3 coding sequence is TGCAGCGTTGAAGAGTCTAGCGGGAGAGCCTACGAGCAGTACTTC.

The sample holds a few counts of this clonotype. This may stem from a read error, because a much larger clone lies one nucleotide away. The J gene is TRBJ2-1, the V gene TRBV29-1; D not resolved. The J call may be wrong; the DNA end is better matched by TRBJ2-7. This CDR3 is built from 13 residues. The V gene's germline CDR1 is SQVTM and CDR2 ANQGSEA. The CDR3 protein is CSVGYSSYNEQYF. The CDR3 bases are TGCAGCGTGGGGTATAGCTCCTACAATGAGCAGTACTTC.

This chain uses TRBV5-1 with TRBJ2-1; D is ambiguous. V was clipped by 6 bases and J by 0 bases, with 13 bases between them. The CDR3 is 15 amino acids. The germline CDR1 and CDR2 sequences are SGHRS and YFSETQ. The CDR3 DNA reads as TGCGCCAGCAACTGGATGGAGAGCTCCTACAATGAGCAGTTCTTC. Translation gives CASNWMESSYNEQFF.

The V gene is TRBV3-1, the J gene TRBJ2-1, with 7 bases aligning to TRBD2. CDR3 length: 13 residues. The germline CDR1 and CDR2 sequences are LGHDT and YNNKEL (reference sequence). Unmatched junction bases numbered 0, after V lost 2 bases and J lost 5 bases. CDR3 sequence: CASSQLADNEQFF. CDR3 DNA sequence: TGTGCCAGCAGCCAACTAGCGGACAATGAGCAGTTCTTC.

The V gene is TRBV28, the J gene TRBJ2-5; D possibly corresponds to TRBD2 (6 bases). The J call is uncertain, as TRBJ2-7 better fits the DNA end. CDR1 is MDHEN and CDR2 is SYDVKM in the germline V gene. This CDR3 has 13 amino acids. The CDR3 coding sequence is TGTGCCAACAGGACTACGAGAAACTTCGAGCAGTACTTC. Its translation: CANRTTRNFEQYF.

There are a few counts of this clonotype. This may be a read error, as it is one base from a much larger clone. V gene TRBV9 combines with J gene TRBJ2-3; perhaps TRBD1 as D (5 bases). The CDR3 sequence is 12 residues long. In germline, CDR1 is SGDLS, CDR2 YYNGEE. The germline V and J ends were trimmed by 9 bases and 5 bases, with 13 bases remaining between them. CDR3 sequence: CANNKRGDTQYF. CDR3 in DNA: TGTGCCAACAACAAAAGGGGAGATACGCAGTATTTT.

This clonotype has a single count. The genes are TRBV20-1 and TRBJ1-5; the D gene is possibly TRBD1 (5 bases). Germline V gene sequence: CDR1 DFQATT, CDR2 SNEGSKA (reference sequence). The CDR3 totals 14 residues. V lost 3 bases, J lost 6 bases, and 15 bases lay in between. CDR3 amino acids: CSARGGTSGQPQHF. The DNA for the CDR3 is TGCAGTGCTAGGGGGGGAACCTCCGGTCAGCCCCAGCATTTT.

This clonotype has more than one count but fewer than ten. The rearrangement links TRBV27 to TRBJ2-2; TRBD1 might be the D (6 bases). Deletions cut 3 bases from V and 6 bases from J, with 17 bases between. CDR1 and CDR2 from the germline V gene are MNHEY and SMNVEV (reference sequence). The CDR3 consists of 16 residues. Written as DNA, the CDR3 is TGTGCCAGCAGTTTTTTGACACCCAAGGGGGCCGGGGAGCTGTTTTTT. Amino acid sequence: CASSFLTPKGAGELFF.

The chain joins TRBV29-1 to TRBJ2-5; D not resolved. The length of the CDR3 is 12 residues. The V end was cut by 6 bases, the J end by 0 bases, with 8 bases between. In germline, CDR1 is SQVTM, CDR2 ANQGSEA. CDR3 nucleotides: TGCAGCGTCAAACAGAACCAAGAGACCCAGTACTTC. Protein sequence: CSVKQNQETQYF.

The rearrangement uses TRBV7-2 and TRBJ2-6; tentatively, D is TRBD2 (6 bases). V was shortened by 4 bases and J by 0 bases, with 10 bases between the two germline ends. CDR3 size: 16 residues. CDR1 SGHTA and CDR2 FQGNSA come from the germline V gene. CDR3 sequence (DNA): TGTGCCAGCAGCTCCCGCGGGATCTCTGGGGCCAACGTCCTGACTTTC. Encoded protein: CASSSRGISGANVLTF.

About this clonotype itself: Possible read error: a much larger clone is one base away. This chain links TRBV5-1 with TRBJ2-7, with D possibly matching TRBD1 (5 bases). The closer fit of TRBJ2-5 to the DNA end suggests the J call may be wrong. The CDR3 covers 15 residues. Per the germline V gene, CDR1 is SGHRS and CDR2 is YFSETQ. The chain's CDR3 is CASSLGQTSGETQYF. CDR3 in DNA: TGCGCCAGCAGCTTGGGGCAGACCTCAGGGGAGACCCAGTACTTC.

V gene TRBV12-3 or TRBV12-4 combines with J gene TRBJ2-4; weak D call: TRBD1 (6 bases). The DNA matches TRBJ2-5 better at its end, which makes the J call doubtful. The CDR3 is 14 residues long. The CDR3 region has the DNA TGTGCCAGCAGTCAAACAGGGCTTCAAGAGACCCAGTACTTC. It specifies CASSQTGLQETQYF.

Notes on this clonotype: Being one base from a much bigger clone, this may be a read error. The CDR3 is CASSFCLAGLSYEQYF. CDR3 nucleotides: TGTGCCAGCAGTTTTTGCCTAGCGGGCCTCTCCTACGAGCAGTACTTC. The chain combines TRBV28 with TRBJ2-7, with TRBD2 matching over 8 bases. Germline V gene sequence: CDR1 MDHEN, CDR2 SYDVKM. J gave up 0 bases and V 3 bases, and 7 bases lay outside the gene matches. The length of the CDR3 is 16 residues.

The count of this clonotype is one. Possible read error: a much larger clone is one base away. This rearrangement joins TRBV5-1 to TRBJ2-3; D not resolved. The germline CDR1 and CDR2 sequences are SGHRS and YFSETQ. The CDR3 runs to 15 residues. Trimming took off 2 bases at V and 4 bases at J, with 14 bases between the two ends. CDR3 nucleotides: TGCGCCAGCAGCTTTTTGGGATTAAGCGCAGATACGCAGTATTTT. It encodes CASSFLGLSADTQYF.